A selection of T cell receptor beta chains follows, all from one sample in a study of cytomegalovirus exposure and HLA in healthy donors. Clones were read by immunoSEQ multiplex PCR, and TCRdb kept only the in-frame ones, dropping some. Of fewer than 120,000 clones detected, roughly 90% appear once; the ten largest clones hold roughly 1.4%. Sequencing was performed on PBMCs. These receptors were taken from a woman aged 25 to 39 in good health and CMV-seropositive. CDR3s include the opening cysteine and the closing phenylalanine or tryptophan. D genes are given only for firm matches. Rows may omit the clone size; those that give it use once, few, many or a size class.

d_call,v_call,j_call,clone_size,cdr3_aa,cdr3_nt
TRBD2,TRBV15,TRBJ2-5,-,CATSAGAGGPGQETQYF,TGTGCCACCAGCGCCGGGGCGGGGGGGCCTGGCCAAGAGACCCAGTACTTC
-,TRBV12-5,TRBJ2-5,-,CASGLRDSPQYF,TGTGCTAGTGGTTTGAGGGACTCCCCCCAGTACTTC
TRBD2,TRBV5-1,TRBJ2-1,-,CASSWKRSGSSVEQFF,TGCGCCAGCAGCTGGAAGCGTAGCGGGAGTTCGGTTGAGCAGTTCTTC
-,TRBV2,TRBJ1-5,-,CASSLGGGYNQPQHF,TGTGCCAGCAGCCTCGGGGGGGGGTATAATCAGCCCCAGCATTTT
TRBD2,TRBV7-2,TRBJ2-3,-,CASSLQAGWGTDTQYF,TGTGCCAGCAGCTTACAAGCGGGGTGGGGCACAGATACGCAGTATTTT
-,TRBV18,TRBJ2-7,-,CASSTDSYEQYF,TGTGCCAGCTCAACAGACAGCTACGAGCAGTACTTC
TRBD1,TRBV6-5,TRBJ2-7,-,CASSRTGPTYEQYF,TGTGCCAGCAGCCGGACAGGGCCTACCTACGAGCAGTACTTC
TRBD2,TRBV25-1,TRBJ2-1,-,CASSGLAGHNEQFF,TGTGCCAGCAGTGGACTAGCGGGACACAATGAGCAGTTCTTC
-,TRBV9,TRBJ1-1,-,CASSVLQTNTEAFF,TGTGCCAGCAGCGTATTACAGACGAACACTGAAGCTTTCTTT
-,TRBV9,TRBJ1-2,-,CASSAQLEQGSDYGYTF,TGTGCCAGCAGCGCTCAACTCGAGCAGGGGTCTGACTATGGCTACACCTTC
-,TRBV7-2,TRBJ2-3,-,CASSYGSDTQYF,TGTGCCAGCAGCTACGGGTCAGATACGCAGTATTTT
-,TRBV14,TRBJ1-2,-,CASSRNRNYGYTF,TGTGCCAGCAGCCGAAACAGAAACTATGGCTACACCTTC
TRBD2,TRBV2,TRBJ2-1,-,CASGLAGGPFDEQFF,TGTGCCAGCGGCCTAGCGGGAGGGCCTTTCGATGAGCAGTTCTTC
-,TRBV6-6,TRBJ2-1,-,CASSYGRGPNNEQFF,TGTGCCAGCAGTTATGGGCGGGGGCCCAACAATGAGCAGTTCTTC
-,TRBV28,TRBJ1-1,-,CASGGGPRGAFF,TGTGCCAGCGGGGGAGGACCACGCGGAGCTTTCTTT
TRBD1,TRBV2,TRBJ1-1,-,CASSYRGNTEAFF,TGTGCCAGCAGTTACAGGGGGAACACTGAAGCTTTCTTT
-,TRBV25-1,TRBJ2-3,-,CASSELGAGTQYF,TGTGCCAGCAGTGAACTGGGGGCGGGCACGCAGTATTTT
TRBD1,TRBV4-2,TRBJ1-1,-,CASSQETGRYEAFF,TGTGCCAGCAGCCAAGAGACAGGGAGGTATGAAGCTTTCTTT
TRBD1,TRBV15,TRBJ2-7,-,CATSEGQGAYEQYF,TGTGCCACCAGCGAGGGACAGGGCGCCTACGAGCAGTACTTC
TRBD2,TRBV19,TRBJ2-1,many,CASSSTSGSFDEQFF,TGTGCCAGTAGTTCGACTAGCGGGAGTTTCGATGAGCAGTTCTTC
-,TRBV6-5,TRBJ2-7,-,CASSYSTGYEQYF,TGTGCCAGCAGTTACTCGACAGGCTACGAGCAGTACTTC